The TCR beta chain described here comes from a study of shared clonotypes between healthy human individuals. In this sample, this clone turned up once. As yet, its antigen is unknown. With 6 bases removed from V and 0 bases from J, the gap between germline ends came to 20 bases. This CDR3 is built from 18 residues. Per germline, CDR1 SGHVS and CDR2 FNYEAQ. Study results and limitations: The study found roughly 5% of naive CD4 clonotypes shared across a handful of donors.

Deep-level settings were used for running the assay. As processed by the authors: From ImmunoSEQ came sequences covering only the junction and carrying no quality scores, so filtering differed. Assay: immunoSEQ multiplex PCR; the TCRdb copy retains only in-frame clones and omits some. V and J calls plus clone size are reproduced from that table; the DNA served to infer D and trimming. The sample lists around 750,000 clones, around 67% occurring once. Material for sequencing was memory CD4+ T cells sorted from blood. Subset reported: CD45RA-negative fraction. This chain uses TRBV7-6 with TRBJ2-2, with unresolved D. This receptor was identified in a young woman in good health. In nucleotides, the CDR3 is TGTGCCAGCAGTCTACACGAATCCGAGTTCGCGAACACCGGGGAGCTGTTTTTT. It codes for CASSLHESEFANTGELFF.